Described below is a single T cell receptor beta chain sequence and its context. Its antigen is unidentified. The germline CDR1 and CDR2 sequences are KGHSH and LQKENI. V was shortened by 3 bases and J by 0 bases, with 9 bases between the two germline ends. This CDR3 is 15 amino acids long. Donors counted as nominally healthy when sampled, yet unrecorded immune exposures were likely. These data come from a study of cytomegalovirus exposure and HLA in healthy donors. The primer mix had 60 Vbeta and 13 Jbeta primers. Assay used: immunoSEQ multiplex PCR; TCRdb lists only in-frame clones, some missing. The table shows roughly 220,000 clones, with 80% to 90% occurring only once. General study points: An analysis done earlier found most TCR beta V segments productive about 87% or about 30% of the time. In vitro assays verified that three CMV-associated chains recognized CMV antigens specifically.

The genes are TRBV18 and TRBJ2-1; D is ambiguous. The specimen was PBMCs. The clonotype comes from a man aged 25-40 years in good health and CMV-seronegative. CDR3: CASSPTMSSYNEQFF. CDR3 in DNA: TGTGCCAGCTCACCGACAATGAGCTCCTACAATGAGCAGTTCTTC.